This TCR beta chain was sequenced in a study of cytomegalovirus exposure and HLA in healthy donors. The study's findings and limits: A classifier reportedly called cytomegalovirus status with high sensitivity and specificity. One later analysis reportedly identified an Asian-associated ancestry cluster that showed fewer N-insertions than the roughly 640-donor mean.

This CDR3 is built from 15 residues. V shed 5 bases, J shed 0 bases, and the junction held 6 bases outside the gene matches. Germline V gene lookup returns CDR1 SGHTA and CDR2 FQGNSA. This clone has just a few counts. The antigen is unknown. PCR was performed using 60 Vbeta and 13 Jbeta primers. Only in-frame clones appear in the TCRdb table, and some are missing; sequencing was by immunoSEQ multiplex PCR. The table records 180,000 or so clones, 82% of them present only once. This sequence was found in a boy younger than 10 in good health and CMV-seronegative. The chain is built from TRBV7-2 and TRBJ1-1; the match to TRBD1 covers 7 bases. Sequenced material: PBMCs. This chain's CDR3 is CASSPQGYMNTEAFF. CDR3 in DNA: TGTGCCAGCAGCCCACAGGGGTATATGAACACTGAAGCTTTCTTT.